The following is a TCR beta chain sequence with its context. Its antigen is undetermined. Diagnosis of hyperthyroidism was new in patients aged 18 to 65, and its duration was under 2 months. Clinicians diagnosed patients from clinical symptoms, serum thyroxine and TRAb, thyroid ultrasound and orbital computed tomography. Out of more than 8 ml of fresh peripheral blood came the PBMCs. RNA transcripts provided the source from which TCR beta CDR3 regions were amplified. When the TCR CDR3 underwent first-round RT-PCR, the HTBI primer set was used. MiXCR was run by TCRdb on the multiplex PCR reads, yielding one entry per CDR3 protein. The table lists approximately 320,000 distinct CDR3 sequences, over 15% of them singletons, with approximately 35% in the top ten. The data were taken from a study of T cells in Graves' hyperthyroidism and ophthalmopathy. Germline CDR1 is SGHNT and CDR2 is YYREEE (reference sequence). Trimming removed 0 bases from V and 3 bases from J; junction bases left unmatched: 3. The CDR3 extends over 16 amino acids.

Overall study results and limits: Ophthalmopathy and stable hyperthyroidism were told apart by a 13 V-J model.

The sequence came from a man younger than 40 with Graves' hyperthyroidism. The source material was blood. The chain has TRBV5-4 and TRBJ2-1; TRBD2 matches 10 bases. As DNA, the CDR3 is TGTGCCAGCAGCTTGGTCCGACTAGCGGGCTACAATGAGCAGTTCTTC. Translation: CASSLVRLAGYNEQFF.